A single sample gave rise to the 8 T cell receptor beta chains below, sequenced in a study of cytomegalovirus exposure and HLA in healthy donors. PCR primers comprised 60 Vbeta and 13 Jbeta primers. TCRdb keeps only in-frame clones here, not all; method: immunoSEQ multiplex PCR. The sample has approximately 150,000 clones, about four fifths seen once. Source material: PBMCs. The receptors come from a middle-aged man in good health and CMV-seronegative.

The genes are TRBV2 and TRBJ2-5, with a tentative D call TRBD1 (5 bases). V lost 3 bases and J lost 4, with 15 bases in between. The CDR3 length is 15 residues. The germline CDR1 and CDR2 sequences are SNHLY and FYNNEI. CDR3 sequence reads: CASSDLMGLGETQYF. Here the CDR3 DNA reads TGTGCCAGCAGTGATTTAATGGGGCTTGGAGAGACCCAGTACTTC.

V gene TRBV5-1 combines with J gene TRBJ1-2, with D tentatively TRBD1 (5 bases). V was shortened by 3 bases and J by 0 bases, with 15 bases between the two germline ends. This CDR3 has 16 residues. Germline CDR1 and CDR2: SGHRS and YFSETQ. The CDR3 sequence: CASSYDSAPANYGYTF. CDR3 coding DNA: TGCGCCAGCAGCTACGACAGTGCACCAGCTAACTATGGCTACACCTTC. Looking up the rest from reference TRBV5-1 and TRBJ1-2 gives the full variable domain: KAGVTQTPRYLIKTRGQQVTLSCSPISGHRSVSWYQQTPGQGLQFLFEYFSETQRNKGNFPGRFSGRQFSNSRSEMNVSTLELGDSALYLCASSYDSAPANYGYTFGSGTRLTVV.

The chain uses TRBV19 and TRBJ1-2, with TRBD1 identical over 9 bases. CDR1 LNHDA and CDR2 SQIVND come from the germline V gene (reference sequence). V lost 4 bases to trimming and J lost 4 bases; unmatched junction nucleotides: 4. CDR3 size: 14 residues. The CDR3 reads CASSTDRGAYGYTF. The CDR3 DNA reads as TGTGCCAGTAGTACCGACAGGGGGGCCTATGGCTACACCTTC.

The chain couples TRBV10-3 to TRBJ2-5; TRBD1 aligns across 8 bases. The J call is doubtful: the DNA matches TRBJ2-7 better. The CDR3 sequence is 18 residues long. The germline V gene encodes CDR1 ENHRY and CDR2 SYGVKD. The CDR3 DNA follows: TGTGCCATCAGTGAGTTCAACCCGGACAGGGAGAACTCCTACGAGCAGTACTTC. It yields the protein CAISEFNPDRENSYEQYF.

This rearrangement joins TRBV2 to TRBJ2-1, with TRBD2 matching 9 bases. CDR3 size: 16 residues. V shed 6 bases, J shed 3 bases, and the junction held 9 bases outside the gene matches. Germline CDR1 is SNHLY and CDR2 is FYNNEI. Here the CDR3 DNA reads TGTGCCAGCAGCGCAGCTAGCGGGGAAAGCTACAATGAGCAGTTCTTC. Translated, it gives CASSAASGESYNEQFF. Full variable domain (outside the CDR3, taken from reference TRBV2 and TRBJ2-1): EPEVTQTPSHQVTQMGQEVILRCVPISNHLYFYWYRQILGQKVEFLVSFYNNEISEKSEIFDDQFSVERPDGSNFTLKIRSTKLEDSAMYFCASSAASGESYNEQFFGPGTRLTVL.

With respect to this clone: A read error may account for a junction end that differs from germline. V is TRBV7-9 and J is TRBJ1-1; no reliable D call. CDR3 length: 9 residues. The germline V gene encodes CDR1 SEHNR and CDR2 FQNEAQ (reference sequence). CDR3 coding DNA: TGTGCCAGCAGCCCCCAGGCCGGCTTT. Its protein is CASSPQAGF. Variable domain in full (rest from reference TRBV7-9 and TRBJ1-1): DTGVSQNPRHKITKRGQNVTFRCDPISEHNRLYWYRQTLGQGPEFLTYFQNEAQLEKSRLLSDRFSAERPKGSFSTLEIQRTEQGDSAMYLCASSPQAGFGQGTRLTVV.

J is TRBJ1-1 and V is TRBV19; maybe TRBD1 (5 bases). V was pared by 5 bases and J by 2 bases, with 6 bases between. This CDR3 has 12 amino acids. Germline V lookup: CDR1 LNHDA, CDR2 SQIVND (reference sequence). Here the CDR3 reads CASSGQNTEAFF. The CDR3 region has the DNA TGTGCCAGTAGTGGACAAAACACTGAAGCTTTCTTT.

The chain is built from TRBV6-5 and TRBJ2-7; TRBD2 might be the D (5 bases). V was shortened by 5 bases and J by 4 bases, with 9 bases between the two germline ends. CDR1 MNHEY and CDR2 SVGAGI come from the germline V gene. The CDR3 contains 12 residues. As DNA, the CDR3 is TGTGCCAGCAGTCCACGGGGATACGAGCAGTACTTC. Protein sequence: CASSPRGYEQYF.